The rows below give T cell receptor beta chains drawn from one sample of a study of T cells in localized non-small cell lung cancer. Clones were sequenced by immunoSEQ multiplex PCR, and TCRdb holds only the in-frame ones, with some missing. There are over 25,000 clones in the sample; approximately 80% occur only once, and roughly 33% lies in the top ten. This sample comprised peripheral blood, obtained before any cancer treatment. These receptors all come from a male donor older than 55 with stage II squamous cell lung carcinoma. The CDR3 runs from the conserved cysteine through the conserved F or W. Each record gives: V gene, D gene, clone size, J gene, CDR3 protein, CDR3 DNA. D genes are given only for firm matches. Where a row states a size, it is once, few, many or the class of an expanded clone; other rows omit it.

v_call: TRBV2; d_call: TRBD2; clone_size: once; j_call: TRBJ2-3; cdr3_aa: CASSEAQDSGREDTQYF; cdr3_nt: TGTGCCAGCAGTGAAGCGCAGGATAGCGGGAGGGAAGATACGCAGTATTTT
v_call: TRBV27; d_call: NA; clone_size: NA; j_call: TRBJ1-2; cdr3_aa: CASSPRQGYGYTF; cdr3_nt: TGTGCCAGCAGTCCCCGGCAGGGGTATGGCTACACCTTC
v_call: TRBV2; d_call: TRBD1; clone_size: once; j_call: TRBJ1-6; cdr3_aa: CASRGGQGAGNSPLHF; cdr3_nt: TGTGCCAGCAGGGGGGGACAGGGGGCAGGAAATTCACCCCTCCACTTT
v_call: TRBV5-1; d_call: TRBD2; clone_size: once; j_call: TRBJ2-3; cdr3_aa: CASSLGGTSIADTQYF; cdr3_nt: TGCGCCAGCAGCTTGGGGGGGACTAGCATTGCAGATACGCAGTATTTT
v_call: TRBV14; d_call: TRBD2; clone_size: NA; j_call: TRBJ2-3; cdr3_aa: CASSQDRLAARDTQYF; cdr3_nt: TGTGCCAGCAGCCAAGACCGTCTAGCGGCGAGGGATACGCAGTATTTT
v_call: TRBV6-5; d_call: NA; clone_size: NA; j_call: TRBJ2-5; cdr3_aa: CASSYEGIRSETQYF; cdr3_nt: TGTGCCAGCAGTTACGAGGGGATAAGGTCAGAGACCCAGTACTTC
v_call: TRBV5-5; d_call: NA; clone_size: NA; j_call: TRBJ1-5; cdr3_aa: CASSGTDNQPQHF; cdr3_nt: TGTGCCAGCAGCGGCACAGATAATCAGCCCCAGCATTTT
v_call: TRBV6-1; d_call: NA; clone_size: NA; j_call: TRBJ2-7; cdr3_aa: CASRDRGSSYEQYF; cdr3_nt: TGTGCCAGCAGGGACCGGGGGAGCTCCTACGAGCAGTACTTC
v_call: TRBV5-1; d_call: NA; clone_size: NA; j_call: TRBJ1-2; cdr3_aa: CASSSGSPEGYGYTF; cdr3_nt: TGCGCCAGCAGCTCTGGGTCCCCCGAGGGGTATGGCTACACCTTC
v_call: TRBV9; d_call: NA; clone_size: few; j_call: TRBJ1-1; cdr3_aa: CASSVGQTHEAFF; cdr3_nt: TGTGCCAGCAGCGTAGGACAGACCCATGAAGCTTTCTTT
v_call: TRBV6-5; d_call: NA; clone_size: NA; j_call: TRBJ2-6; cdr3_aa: CATFTPGANVLTF; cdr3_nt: TGTGCCACCTTCACCCCTGGGGCCAACGTCCTGACTTTC
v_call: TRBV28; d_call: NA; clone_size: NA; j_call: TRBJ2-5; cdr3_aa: CASSWGGGETQYF; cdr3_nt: TGTGCCAGCAGTTGGGGGGGCGGGGAGACCCAGTACTTC
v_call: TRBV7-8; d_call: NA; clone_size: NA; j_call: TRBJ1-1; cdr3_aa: CASTPSWNTEAFF; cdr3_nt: TGTGCCAGCACCCCAAGCTGGAATACTGAAGCTTTCTTT
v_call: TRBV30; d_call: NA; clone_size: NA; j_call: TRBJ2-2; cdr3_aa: CAWRGVSNIGELFF; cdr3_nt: TGTGCCTGGAGGGGGGTTTCGAACATCGGGGAGCTGTTTTTT
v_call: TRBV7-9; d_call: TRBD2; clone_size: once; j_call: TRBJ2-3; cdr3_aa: CASSPTSGGTDTQYF; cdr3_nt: TGTGCCAGCAGCCCGACTAGCGGGGGCACAGATACGCAGTATTTT
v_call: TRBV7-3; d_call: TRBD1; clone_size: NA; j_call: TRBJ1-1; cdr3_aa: CASSQQGTGGSEAFF; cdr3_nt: TGTGCCAGCAGCCAGCAAGGGACAGGGGGTTCGGAAGCTTTCTTT
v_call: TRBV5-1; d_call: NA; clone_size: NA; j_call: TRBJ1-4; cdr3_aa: CASSRAGAEILFF; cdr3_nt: TGCGCCAGCAGCAGGGCAGGAGCGGAAATACTGTTTTTT
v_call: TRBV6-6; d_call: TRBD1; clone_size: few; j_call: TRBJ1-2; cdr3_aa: CASSYGRQGPDGYTF; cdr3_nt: TGTGCCAGCAGTTACGGCAGACAGGGGCCCGATGGCTACACCTTC
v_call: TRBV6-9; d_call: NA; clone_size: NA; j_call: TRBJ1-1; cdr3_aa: CASSPSHGQNTEAFF; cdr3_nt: TGTGCCAGCAGCCCTTCCCACGGTCAGAACACTGAAGCTTTCTTT
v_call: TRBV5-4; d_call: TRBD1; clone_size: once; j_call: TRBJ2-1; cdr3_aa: CASSLGGQVSYNEQFF; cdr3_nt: TGTGCCAGCAGCTTGGGGGGACAGGTCTCCTACAATGAGCAGTTCTTC
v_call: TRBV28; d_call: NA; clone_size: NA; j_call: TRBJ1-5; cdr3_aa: CASSLRGYGNQPQHF; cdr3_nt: TGTGCCAGCAGTTTAAGAGGGTACGGCAATCAGCCCCAGCATTTT
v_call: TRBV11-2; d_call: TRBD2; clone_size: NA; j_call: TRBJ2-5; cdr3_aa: CASSYRGTSGETQYF; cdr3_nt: TGTGCCAGCAGCTATAGAGGGACTAGCGGAGAGACCCAGTACTTC
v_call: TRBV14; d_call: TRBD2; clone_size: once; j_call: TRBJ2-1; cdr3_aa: CASMGLAGASQFF; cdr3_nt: TGTGCCAGCATGGGACTAGCGGGAGCCTCTCAGTTCTTC
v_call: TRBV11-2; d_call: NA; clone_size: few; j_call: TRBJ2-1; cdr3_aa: CASSPGAAYNEQFF; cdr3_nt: TGTGCCAGCAGCCCGGGCGCGGCCTACAATGAGCAGTTCTTC
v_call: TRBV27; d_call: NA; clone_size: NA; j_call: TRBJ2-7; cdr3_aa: CASIFNAGQPYEQYF; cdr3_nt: TGTGCCAGCATATTCAACGCGGGACAACCCTACGAGCAGTACTTC
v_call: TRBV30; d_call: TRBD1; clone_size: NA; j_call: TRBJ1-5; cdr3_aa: CAWSVQGQGLWQPQHF; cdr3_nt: TGTGCCTGGAGTGTACAGGGACAGGGACTGTGGCAGCCCCAGCATTTT
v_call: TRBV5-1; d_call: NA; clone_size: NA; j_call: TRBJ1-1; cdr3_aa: CASSLGSWKGDTEAFF; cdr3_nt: TGCGCCAGCAGCTTGGGTTCCTGGAAGGGTGACACTGAAGCTTTCTTT
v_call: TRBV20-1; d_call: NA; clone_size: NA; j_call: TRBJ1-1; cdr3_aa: CSARVLSQAFF; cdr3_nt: TGCAGTGCTAGAGTATTAAGCCAGGCTTTCTTT
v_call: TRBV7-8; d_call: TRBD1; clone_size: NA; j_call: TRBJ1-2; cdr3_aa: CASSLDAWTGSNYGYTF; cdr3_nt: TGTGCCAGCAGCTTAGACGCGTGGACAGGGTCTAACTATGGCTACACCTTC